This TCR beta chain was obtained from a study of cytomegalovirus exposure and HLA in healthy donors. Study conclusions and caveats: The study found most TCR sequences rare, yet found some public TCRs in many donors. There were reportedly fewer N-insertions in an Asian-associated ancestry cluster than the roughly 670-donor mean, in a later analysis. TCR beta chain V- and J-gene trimming was linked, in a later analysis, to a missense variant in DCLRE1C.

PCR was performed using 60 Vbeta and 13 Jbeta primers. Original handling: Roughly 10 million shared chains were among approximately 87 million unique TCR beta chains counted in a later analysis. Libraries were prepared by immunoSEQ multiplex PCR; TCRdb keeps only in-frame clonotypes and omits some of them. V, J and clone size are those of that table, while D and trimming were read from the DNA. The table lists 75,000 to 100,000 clones, roughly 77% of them singletons. This clone has a single count. The antigen remains undetermined. The V gene lost 4 bases and the J gene lost 1 base, with 17 bases spanning the gap. The germline V gene encodes CDR1 SGHRS and CDR2 YFSETQ. This CDR3 comprises 16 residues.

The material sequenced was PBMCs. V usage is TRBV5-1 and J usage is TRBJ1-1; the D gene is possibly TRBD1 (5 bases). The source of this sequence is a man aged 25 to 40 in good health and CMV-seronegative. The CDR3 region has the DNA TGCGCCAGCAGCCCCCGGGGGGAGGCGCAGAACACTGAAGCTTTCTTT. This gives the protein CASSPRGEAQNTEAFF.